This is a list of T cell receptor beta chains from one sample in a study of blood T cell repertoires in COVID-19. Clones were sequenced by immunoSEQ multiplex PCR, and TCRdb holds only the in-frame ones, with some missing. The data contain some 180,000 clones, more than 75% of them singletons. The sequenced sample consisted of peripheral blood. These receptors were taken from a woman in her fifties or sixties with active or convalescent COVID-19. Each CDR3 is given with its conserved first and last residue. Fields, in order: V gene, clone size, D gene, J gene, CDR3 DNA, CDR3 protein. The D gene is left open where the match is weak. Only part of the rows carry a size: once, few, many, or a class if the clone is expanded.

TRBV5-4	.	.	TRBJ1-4	TGTGCCAGCAGCTTGGACTATGCAACTAATGAAAAACTGTTTTTT	CASSLDYATNEKLFF
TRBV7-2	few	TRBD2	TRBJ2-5	TGTGCCAGCAGTCTCCAGCGGGGGGTACAAGAGACCCAGTACTTC	CASSLQRGVQETQYF
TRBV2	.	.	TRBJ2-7	TGTGCCAGCAGTGAAGAGGGGGCGGGAGAGCAGTACTTC	CASSEEGAGEQYF
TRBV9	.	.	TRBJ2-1	TGTGCCAGCAGCGTAGGGGCTTCAGGTGAGCAGTTCTTC	CASSVGASGEQFF
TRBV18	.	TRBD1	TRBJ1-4	TGTGCCAGCTCACCTACAGGGGTCCGGGAAAAACTGTTTTTT	CASSPTGVREKLFF
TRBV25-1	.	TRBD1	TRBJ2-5	TGTGCCAGCAGTGATGGTTTAGGGGGCGAGACCCAGTACTTC	CASSDGLGGETQYF
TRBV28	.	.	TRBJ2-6	TGTGCCAGCAGTTCCACAGGAGTTTCCTACTCTGGGGCCAACGTCCTGACTTTC	CASSSTGVSYSGANVLTF
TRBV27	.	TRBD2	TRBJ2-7	TGTGCCAGCAGTTTAAGTGGACTAGCGGATCTCTACGAGCAGTACTTC	CASSLSGLADLYEQYF
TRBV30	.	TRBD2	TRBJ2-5	TGTGCCTGGAGTGTAGGTTGGCGGGAGGGCGGGGAGACCCAGTACTTC	CAWSVGWREGGETQYF
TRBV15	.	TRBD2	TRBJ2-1	TGTGCCACCAGCAGAGATCTGAAAGCGGGAGGGACTGGTGAGCAGTTCTTC	CATSRDLKAGGTGEQFF
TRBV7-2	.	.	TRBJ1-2	TGTGCCAGCAGCTTAAGTGCAGGCTCCTATGGCTACACCTTC	CASSLSAGSYGYTF
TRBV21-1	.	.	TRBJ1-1	TGTGCCAGCAGCCCTCACAGGAAGAACACTGAAGCTTTCTTT	CASSPHRKNTEAFF
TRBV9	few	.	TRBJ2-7	TGTGCCAGCAGCCGACTCGACTCTACTTCCTACGAGCAGTACTTC	CASSRLDSTSYEQYF
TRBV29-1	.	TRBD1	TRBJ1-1	TGCAGCACACGACAGGGGGCGGGCACTGAAGCTTTCTTT	CSTRQGAGTEAFF
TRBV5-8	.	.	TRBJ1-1	TGTGCCAGCAGCTTCCGGGTAAGGTTGGGCACTGAAGCTTTCTTT	CASSFRVRLGTEAFF
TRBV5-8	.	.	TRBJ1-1	TGTGCCAGCAACCAGGGGATGGGGAACACTGAAGCTTTCTTT	CASNQGMGNTEAFF
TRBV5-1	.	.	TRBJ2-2	TGCGCCAGCAGCCACGGACAGTCGAACACCGGGGAGCTGTTTTTT	CASSHGQSNTGELFF
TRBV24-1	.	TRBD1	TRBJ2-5	TGTGCCACCAGTGATGTGGGGACAGACCAAGAGACCCAGTACTTC	CATSDVGTDQETQYF
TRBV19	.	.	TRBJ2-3	TGTGCCAGTAGTAGGAGTACTAGCACAGATACGCAGTATTTT	CASSRSTSTDTQYF
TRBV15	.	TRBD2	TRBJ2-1	TGTGCCACCAGCAGAGATGGCCTAGCGGGAAAGAATGAGCAGTTCTTC	CATSRDGLAGKNEQFF
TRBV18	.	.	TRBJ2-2	TGTGCCAGCTCACCAGGGAGAAACACCGGGGAGCTGTTTTTT	CASSPGRNTGELFF
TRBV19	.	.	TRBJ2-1	TGTGCCAGTAGTACCTACAGGGAAAAGCTCTTC	CASSTYREKLF
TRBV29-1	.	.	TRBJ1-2	TGCAGCGTTGACGGACAGAATAACTATGGCTACACCTTC	CSVDGQNNYGYTF
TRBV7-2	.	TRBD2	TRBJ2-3	TGTGCCAGCAGCTTACAGGCGGGAGGAACAGATACGCAGTATTTT	CASSLQAGGTDTQYF
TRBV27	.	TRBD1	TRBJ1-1	TGTGCCAGCAGTCCCTCGACAGGGCGGTGGACTGAAGCTTTCTTT	CASSPSTGRWTEAFF
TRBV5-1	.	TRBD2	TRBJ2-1	TGCGCCAGCAGCTTGACACTAGCGGGGCTCGATGAGCAGTTCTTC	CASSLTLAGLDEQFF
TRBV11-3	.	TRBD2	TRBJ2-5	TGTGCCAGCAGCTTAGATCCCCTAGCGGGACGTCAAGAGACCCAGTACTTC	CASSLDPLAGRQETQYF
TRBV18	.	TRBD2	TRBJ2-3	TGTGCCAGCTCACGGGCGGGAGGTGAAGCAGATACGCAGTATTTT	CASSRAGGEADTQYF
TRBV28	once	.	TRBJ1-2	TGTGCCAGCAGCCCTTCGACAGACTATGGCTACACCTTC	CASSPSTDYGYTF
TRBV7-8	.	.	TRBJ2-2	TGTGCCAGCAGCTTAGCCCGCCGGGCGAGGACTTCAACCGGGGAGCTGTTTTTT	CASSLARRARTSTGELFF
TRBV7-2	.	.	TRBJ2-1	TGTGCCAGCAGCTTAGTCGAGGGCCGAGAGCAGTTCTTC	CASSLVEGREQFF
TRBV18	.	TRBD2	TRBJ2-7	TGTGCCAGCTCACCACCGCGCGGGGGGTCCCCTGGTGAGCAGTACTTC	CASSPPRGGSPGEQYF
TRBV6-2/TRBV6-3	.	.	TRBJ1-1	TGTGCCAGCAGTTACCCAGACAGGCTCGCTTTCTTT	CASSYPDRLAFF
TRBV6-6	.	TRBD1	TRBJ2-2	TGTGCCAGCAGTTTCGGGACAGGGGGCCCCGGGGAGCTGTTTTTT	CASSFGTGGPGELFF
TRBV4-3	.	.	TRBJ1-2	TGCGCCAGCAGCCAAGAGGGAGGGGGTAGAGGCTATGGCTACACCTTC	CASSQEGGGRGYGYTF
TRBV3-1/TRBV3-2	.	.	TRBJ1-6	TGTGCCAGCAGCCGGGGGACTGTGAGCTCCTATAATTCACCCCTCCACTTT	CASSRGTVSSYNSPLHF
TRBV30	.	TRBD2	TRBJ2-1	TGTGCCTGGAGTCCGGGACTAGGTCACAATGAGCAGTTCTTC	CAWSPGLGHNEQFF
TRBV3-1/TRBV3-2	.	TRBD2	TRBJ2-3	TGTGCCAGCAGCCCCGGGCGGGGGGGCCTCGCAGATACGCAGTATTTT	CASSPGRGGLADTQYF
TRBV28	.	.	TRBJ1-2	TGTGCCAGCAGTGTCCGGGAGTCCCCCACCTTC	CASSVRESPTF